This TCR beta chain was documented in a study of patients and donors after allogeneic stem cell transplantation. A few counts support this clonotype. Each CDR3 protein is one row after TCRdb ran MiXCR on the RT-PCR reads. The sample consists of under 200,000 distinct CDR3 sequences, approximately 22% of them appearing once. The length of the CDR3 is 15 residues. V was shortened by 2 bases and J by 7 bases, with 15 bases between the two germline ends. Sequencing was carried out using blood, either unsorted or a sorted T cell fraction (not recorded which). J is TRBJ2-1 and V is TRBV12-3 or TRBV12-4; perhaps TRBD2 as D (5 bases). The source is a human donor who was either an allogeneic HSCT recipient or a stem cell or donor lymphocyte infusion donor (not recorded which). It is not recorded whose cells these are; they may come from a transplant donor. In DNA, the CDR3 is TGTGCCAGCAGTTTACACGACGGTTGGAGGAATGAGCAGTTCTTC. This codes for CASSLHDGWRNEQFF.